At least ten counts were recorded for the clone carrying this T cell receptor beta chain. The data were obtained in a study of human T cells and chemical hapten exposure. Study at large: For sensitization, 2% DPC was applied to a roughly 2 cm by roughly 2 cm patch of upper inner arm skin.

Original processing methods: A per-sample median of 95,638 TCRs was observed, with a range of roughly 20,000 to 690,600. One entry per CDR3 protein, called by TCRdb with MiXCR from the RACE reads. Here the V and J calls rest on TCRdb's processing, not on the authors' analysis. The sample shows roughly 360,000 distinct CDR3 sequences, more than 4.5% of them seen only once. Time point defined: patch test 1, 2 weeks after DPC sensitization. The sample's treatment: therapeutic diphenylcyclopropenone sensitization with weekly scalp DPC. Prior to each patch test being applied, blood was drawn. The sequence came from a woman aged 50 to 60 with alopecia areata. Some clones in this sample may be carry-over from other donors' samples. Specimen: whole blood, collected in connection with sensitization to the hapten diphenylcyclopropenone (DPC).

Here the CDR3 DNA reads TGTGCCAGCCTTGGACTAGCGGGGGCCATTGCGCAGTATTTT. It is translated as CASLGLAGAIAQYF. The chain carries TRBV28 and TRBJ2-3, with 13 bases fitting TRBD2. Trimming removed 8 bases from V and 10 bases from J; junction bases left unmatched: 9. CDR3 size: 14 residues. Per germline, CDR1 MDHEN and CDR2 SYDVKM.